This TCR beta chain was observed in a study of blood T cells in healthy people across ages. This clonotype was seen ten or more times. The antigen remains unidentified. Study-wide results and caveats: The unknown donor CMV status may have confounded expanded clonotype changes.

This CDR3 contains 14 residues. CDR1 is SEHNR, CDR2 FQNEAQ, per germline (reference sequence). Trimming at V came to 6 bases and at J to 1 base, leaving 5 bases not matched to a gene. Together with a sample-barcoded 5' primer, a J-beta primer mix was included in a second PCR lasting about 7 to 11 cycles. Unique molecular identifiers of 12 random nucleotides labeled each cDNA. One entry per CDR3 protein results from TCRdb running MiXCR on the 5' RACE reads. The sample has approximately 690,000 distinct CDR3 sequences; 40% to 50% are singletons. The authors isolated at least 7 million PBMCs per sample. Per individual sample, total RNA of at least 6 micrograms was extracted.

Specimen: blood. This chain uses TRBV7-9 with TRBJ1-1; 7 bases match TRBD1. This clonotype originated in a man at least 80 years old in good health. Here the CDR3 DNA reads TGTGCCAGCAGTTTACGGACAGGGAACACTGAAGCTTTCTTT. Translating gives CASSLRTGNTEAFF.